This TCR beta chain is from a study of blood T cell repertoires in COVID-19. Background on the study: In each case, the material was cDNA or gDNA derived from T cells, B-cell-depleted T cells, or PBMCs.

The CDR3 spans 14 residues. Germline CDR1 reads LGHDT; CDR2 reads YNNKEL (reference sequence). With 4 bases clipped from V and 8 bases from J, the junction kept 3 bases outside the gene matches. In the authors' workflow: Nucleated cell number was recorded as an estimate derived from reference gene primer amplification. Clones were read by immunoSEQ multiplex PCR, and TCRdb kept only the in-frame ones, dropping some. From that table come the V and J calls and clone size; the DNA was used to work out D and trimming. The sample yields some 80,000 clones, approximately 80% seen once. This chain uses TRBV3-1 (or the pseudogene TRBV3-2) with TRBJ2-1, with 12 nucleotides matching TRBD2. This receptor was identified in a human donor in a cohort sampled during active COVID-19. The sequenced sample consisted of peripheral blood. CDR3 in amino acids: CASSLTSGGYEQFF. CDR3 DNA: TGTGCCAGCAGCCTAACTAGCGGGGGGTATGAGCAGTTCTTC.